This TCR beta chain appears in the sequencing data of a study of regulatory T cells in long-lasting Graves disease. The V gene's germline CDR1 is LNHNV and CDR2 YYDKDF (reference sequence). This CDR3 is built from 17 residues. J lost 1 base, V lost 3 bases, and 12 bases had no gene match. Specified time point: newly diagnosed GD, antithyroid drugs for less than 3 months. RNA isolated from PBMCs was used to make the TCR library. This clonotype was recorded many times. Arm-PCR of CDR3 regions and iRepertoire HTBI primers were used to build TCR beta libraries. TCRdb reprocessed the multiplex PCR reads via MiXCR and lists one record per CDR3 protein. The table shows approximately 400,000 distinct CDR3 sequences, with 15% occurring only once. Separately, the same data were catalogued under a study of T cells in Graves' hyperthyroidism and ophthalmopathy. That study reports: Ophthalmopathy, which appeared later, was predicted by the model a median 6.5 months before onset.

The V and J genes are TRBV15 and TRBJ2-7, with 7 bases aligning to TRBD1. This sequence was found in a woman in her 40s with Graves disease. Sample: peripheral blood mononuclear cells (PBMCs), taken at new diagnosis, from a patient treated with antithyroid drugs. CDR3 nucleotides: TGTGCCACCAGCAGGGATCGGACAGGCCCTCGTTCCTACGAGCAGTACTTC. It translates to CATSRDRTGPRSYEQYF.